This is a list of T cell receptor beta chains from one sample in a study of blood T cells in healthy people across ages. TCRdb redid the calling of the 5' RACE reads with MiXCR, one entry per CDR3 protein. The sample records 800,000 to 950,000 distinct CDR3 sequences, about 28% being singletons. This sample was shared with a second study, whose subject was T cells of mothers and their children.

The sample was blood. The receptors originated from a woman aged 40-49 years in good health. CDR3s include the opening cysteine and the closing phenylalanine or tryptophan. The D gene is left open where the match is weak. Expanded clones get a size class; other rows say once, few or many, or leave the size out.

CASSERHNSGANVLTF	TGTGCCAGCAGTGAACGACACAACTCTGGGGCCAACGTCCTGACTTTC	.	TRBV6-1	TRBJ2-6	.
CAWSGGTGEDEQYF	TGTGCCTGGAGTGGTGGGACAGGCGAGGACGAGCAGTACTTC	TRBD1	TRBV30	TRBJ2-7	.
CASSRDGSQGPQHF	TGTGCCAGCAGCCGTGACGGATCCCAGGGGCCCCAGCATTTT	.	TRBV25-1	TRBJ1-5	.
CASSVVLAGGTDTQYF	TGTGCCAGCAGCGTAGTACTAGCGGGGGGGACAGATACGCAGTATTTT	TRBD2	TRBV9	TRBJ2-3	.
CASSLNGGTKSSYEQYF	TGTGCCAGCAGCTTAAATGGGGGGACAAAGAGCTCCTACGAGCAGTACTTC	.	TRBV13	TRBJ2-7	.
CASSLGDRGHGGYTF	TGTGCCAGCAGTTTAGGGGACAGGGGGCATGGTGGCTACACCTTC	TRBD1	TRBV28	TRBJ1-2	few
CASRGSAYEQYF	TGTGCCAGCAGAGGGTCCGCCTACGAGCAGTACTTC	.	TRBV12-3/TRBV12-4	TRBJ2-7	many
CASRPRDNLYNEQFF	TGTGCCAGCAGACCCCGGGACAACCTTTACAATGAGCAGTTCTTC	.	TRBV6-2/TRBV6-3	TRBJ2-1	once
CACQTSAGSGELFF	TGTGCCTGCCAGACTAGCGCTGGTTCCGGGGAGCTGTTTTTT	TRBD2	TRBV28	TRBJ2-2	.
CASRDSNQPQHF	TGTGCCAGCAGGGACAGCAATCAGCCCCAGCATTTT	.	TRBV28	TRBJ1-5	many
CASSLGVGGRGQFF	TGTGCCAGCAGCTTAGGGGTCGGTGGGAGAGGGCAGTTCTTC	.	TRBV7-2	TRBJ2-1	few
CASSPRAGNTEAFF	TGTGCCAGCAGCCCCCGGGCAGGGAACACTGAAGCTTTCTTT	.	TRBV12-3/TRBV12-4	TRBJ1-1	few
CASSLGGFRETQYF	TGTGCCAGCAGCTTAGGAGGCTTTCGAGAGACCCAGTACTTC	.	TRBV7-2	TRBJ2-5	.
CASSLQDGGTQHF	TGTGCCAGCAGCTTGCAGGACGGGGGAACCCAGCATTTT	.	TRBV7-2	TRBJ1-5	.
CATSRDQGSNTPLHF	TGTGCCACCAGCAGAGATCAGGGGTCGAATACACCCCTCCACTTT	.	TRBV15	TRBJ1-6	.
CASSQDQGGVGGELFF	TGTGCCAGCAGCCAAGATCAGGGGGGGGTCGGCGGGGAGCTGTTTTTT	.	TRBV3-1	TRBJ2-2	.
CASSLRVVAASTDTQYF	TGTGCCAGCAGCTTAAGAGTGGTAGCAGCTAGCACAGATACGCAGTATTTT	.	TRBV7-9	TRBJ2-3	.
CSVGVVANTGELFF	TGCAGCGTGGGAGTAGTCGCGAACACCGGGGAGCTGTTTTTT	.	TRBV29-1	TRBJ2-2	.
CASSYSFASGVSNEQFF	TGTGCCAGCAGTTACTCTTTCGCTAGCGGGGTGTCTAATGAGCAGTTCTTC	TRBD2	TRBV6-2/TRBV6-3	TRBJ2-1	many
CASTGLGAGNSPLHF	TGTGCCAGCACCGGCTTGGGAGCGGGTAATTCACCCCTCCACTTT	.	TRBV12-3/TRBV12-4	TRBJ1-6	few
CASSAQVTNTEAFF	TGCGCCAGCAGCGCACAGGTTACGAACACTGAAGCTTTCTTT	.	TRBV5-1	TRBJ1-1	few
CASSLAQTPFYGYTF	TGTGCCAGCAGCTTAGCGCAGACTCCTTTCTATGGCTACACCTTC	.	TRBV7-9	TRBJ1-2	.
CASRSTGSHIQYF	TGTGCCAGCAGGTCCACAGGGAGCCACATTCAGTACTTC	.	TRBV28	TRBJ2-4	.
CASSPGQGRSTEAFF	TGTGCCAGCTCACCGGGACAGGGCCGCTCAACTGAAGCTTTCTTT	TRBD1	TRBV18	TRBJ1-1	once
CSARDLWFTDTQYF	TGCAGTGCTAGAGATCTGTGGTTCACAGATACGCAGTATTTT	.	TRBV20-1	TRBJ2-3	.
CASTRRSGTEAFF	TGTGCCAGCACCCGACGGTCGGGCACTGAAGCTTTCTTT	.	TRBV6-5	TRBJ1-1	.
CASSLFGQGDSYEQYF	TGTGCCAGCAGTTTATTCGGACAGGGGGACTCCTACGAGCAGTACTTC	TRBD1	TRBV12-3/TRBV12-4	TRBJ2-7	many
CASSPTSAETQYF	TGTGCCAGCAGCCCGACATCAGCCGAGACCCAGTACTTC	.	TRBV7-9	TRBJ2-5	.